Here is one T cell receptor (beta chain) with its context. The entry originates in a study of cytomegalovirus exposure and HLA in healthy donors. V was trimmed by 4 bases and J by 7 bases, leaving 21 bases between them. The CDR3 totals 16 residues. CDR1 is SGHDT and CDR2 is YYEEEE in the germline V gene. The PCR made use of 60 Vbeta and 13 Jbeta primers. Per the authors' pipeline: Approximately 87 million unique TCR beta chains, roughly 11 million shared, were counted in a later analysis. The table came from immunoSEQ multiplex PCR; TCRdb's copy has only in-frame clones and leaves some out. The V and J calls and clone size were taken over from that table, and D and trimming were inferred from the DNA. The sample lists 170,000 or so clones, around three quarters occurring once.

Sequencing was performed on PBMCs. The rearrangement joins TRBV5-6 to TRBJ1-5, with D uncertain. The source of this sequence is a woman between 40 and 50 years old in good health and CMV-seronegative. The CDR3 region is CASSRLRGLDSQPQHF. CDR3 in DNA: TGTGCCAGCAGCCGTTTACGGGGTTTGGATTCCCAGCCCCAGCATTTT. Looking up the rest from reference TRBV5-6 and TRBJ1-5 gives the full variable domain: DAGVTQSPTHLIKTRGQQVTLRCSPKSGHDTVSWYQQALGQGPQFIFQYYEEEERQRGNFPDRFSGHQFPNYSSELNVNALLLGDSALYLCASSRLRGLDSQPQHFGDGTRLSIL.